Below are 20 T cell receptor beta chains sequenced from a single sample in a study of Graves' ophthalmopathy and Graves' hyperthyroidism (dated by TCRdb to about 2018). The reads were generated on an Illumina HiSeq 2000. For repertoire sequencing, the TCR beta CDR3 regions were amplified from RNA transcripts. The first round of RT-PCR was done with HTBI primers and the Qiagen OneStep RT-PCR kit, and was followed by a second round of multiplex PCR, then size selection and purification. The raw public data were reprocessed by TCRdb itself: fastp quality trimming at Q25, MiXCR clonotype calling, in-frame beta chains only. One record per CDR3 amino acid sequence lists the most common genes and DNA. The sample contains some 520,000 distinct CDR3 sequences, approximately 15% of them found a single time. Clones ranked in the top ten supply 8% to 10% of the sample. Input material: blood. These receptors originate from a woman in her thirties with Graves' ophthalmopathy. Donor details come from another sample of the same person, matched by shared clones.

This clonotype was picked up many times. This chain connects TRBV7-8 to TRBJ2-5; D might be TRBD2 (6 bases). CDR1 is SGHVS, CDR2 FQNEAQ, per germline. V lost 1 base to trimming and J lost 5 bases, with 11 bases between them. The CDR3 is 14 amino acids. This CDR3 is CASSLGGAYETQYF. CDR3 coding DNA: TGTGCCAGCAGCTTAGGCGGGGCTTATGAGACCCAGTACTTC.

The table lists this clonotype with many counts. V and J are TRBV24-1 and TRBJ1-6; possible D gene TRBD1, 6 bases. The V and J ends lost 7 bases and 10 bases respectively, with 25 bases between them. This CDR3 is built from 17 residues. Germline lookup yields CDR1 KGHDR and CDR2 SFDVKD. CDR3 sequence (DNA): TGTGCCACCAGGAGGGGCCGGGCGCAGGGGAACTGCTCACCCCTCCACTTT. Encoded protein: CATRRGRAQGNCSPLHF.

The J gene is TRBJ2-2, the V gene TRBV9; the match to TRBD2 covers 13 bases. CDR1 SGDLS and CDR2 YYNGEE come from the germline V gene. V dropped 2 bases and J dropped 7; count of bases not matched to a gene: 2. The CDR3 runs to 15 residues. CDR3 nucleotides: TGTGCCAGCAGCGTCGGACTAGCGGGAGACGGGGAGCTGTTTTTT. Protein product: CASSVGLAGDGELFF.

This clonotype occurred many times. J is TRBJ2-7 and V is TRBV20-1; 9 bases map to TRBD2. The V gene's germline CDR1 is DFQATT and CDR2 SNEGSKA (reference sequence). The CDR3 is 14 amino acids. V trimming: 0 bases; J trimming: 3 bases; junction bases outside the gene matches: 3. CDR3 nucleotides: TGCAGTGCTAGAGATTGGCGGGAGGGCTACGAGCAGTACTTC. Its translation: CSARDWREGYEQYF.

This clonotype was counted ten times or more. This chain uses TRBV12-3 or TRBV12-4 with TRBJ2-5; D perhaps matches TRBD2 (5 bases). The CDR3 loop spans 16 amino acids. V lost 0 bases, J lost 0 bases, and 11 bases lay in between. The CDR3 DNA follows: TGTGCCAGCAGTTTAGCGGGTCGGACTCACCAAGAGACCCAGTACTTC. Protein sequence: CASSLAGRTHQETQYF.

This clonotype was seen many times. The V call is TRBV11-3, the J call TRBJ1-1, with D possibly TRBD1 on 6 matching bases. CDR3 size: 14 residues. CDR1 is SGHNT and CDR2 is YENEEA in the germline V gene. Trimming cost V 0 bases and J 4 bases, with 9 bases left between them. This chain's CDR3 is CASSLEGGPTEAFF. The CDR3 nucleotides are TGTGCCAGCAGCTTAGAGGGGGGCCCCACTGAAGCTTTCTTT.

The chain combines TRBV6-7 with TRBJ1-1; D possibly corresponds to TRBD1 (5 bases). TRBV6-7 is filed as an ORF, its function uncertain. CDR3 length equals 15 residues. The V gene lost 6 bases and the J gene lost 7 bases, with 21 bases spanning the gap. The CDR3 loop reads CASSVTTRGPDEAFF. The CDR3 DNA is TGTGCCAGCAGCGTTACAACAAGGGGACCTGATGAAGCTTTCTTT.

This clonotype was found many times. In DNA form, the CDR3 reads TGTGCCAGCAGTGAATATCAGTCTGGAAACACCATATATTTT. Translated: CASSEYQSGNTIYF. V is TRBV6-1 and J is TRBJ1-3, with D unclear. CDR3 length: 14 residues. Trimming took 2 bases from V and 1 from J, leaving 6 bases between them. Germline CDR1 MNHNS, CDR2 SASEGT.

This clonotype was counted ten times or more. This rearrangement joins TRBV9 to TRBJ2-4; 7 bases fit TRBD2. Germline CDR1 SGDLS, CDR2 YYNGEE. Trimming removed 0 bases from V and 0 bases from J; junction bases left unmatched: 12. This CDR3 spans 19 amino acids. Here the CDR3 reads CASSVVVFGDYQAKNIQYF. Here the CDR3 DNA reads TGTGCCAGCAGCGTAGTGGTTTTTGGGGACTATCAAGCCAAAAACATTCAGTACTTC.

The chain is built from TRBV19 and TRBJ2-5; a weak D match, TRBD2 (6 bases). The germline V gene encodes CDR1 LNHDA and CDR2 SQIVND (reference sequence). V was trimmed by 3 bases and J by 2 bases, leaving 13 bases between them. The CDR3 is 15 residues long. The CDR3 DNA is TGTGCCAGTAGTATCTGGGGAGGCGGTCAAGAGACCCAGTACTTC. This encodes CASSIWGGGQETQYF.

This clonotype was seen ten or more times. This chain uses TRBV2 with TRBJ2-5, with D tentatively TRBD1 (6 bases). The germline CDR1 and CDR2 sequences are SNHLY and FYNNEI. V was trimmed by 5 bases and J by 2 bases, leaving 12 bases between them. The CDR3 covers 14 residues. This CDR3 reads CASSPRTVQETQYF. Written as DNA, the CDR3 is TGTGCCAGCAGTCCCCGGACAGTACAAGAGACCCAGTACTTC.

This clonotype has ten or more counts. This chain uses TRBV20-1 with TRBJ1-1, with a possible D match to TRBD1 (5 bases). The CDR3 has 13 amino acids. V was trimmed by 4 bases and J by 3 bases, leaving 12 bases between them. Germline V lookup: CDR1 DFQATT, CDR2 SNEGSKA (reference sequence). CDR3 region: CSANRDSYTEAFF. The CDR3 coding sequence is TGCAGTGCTAACCGGGACTCATACACTGAAGCTTTCTTT.

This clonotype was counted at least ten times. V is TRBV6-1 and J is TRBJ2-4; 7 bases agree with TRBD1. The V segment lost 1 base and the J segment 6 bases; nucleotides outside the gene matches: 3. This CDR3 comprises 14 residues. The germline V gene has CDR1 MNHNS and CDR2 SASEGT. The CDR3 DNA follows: TGTGCCAGCAGTGAAGGACAGGGCACAAACATTCAGTACTTC. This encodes CASSEGQGTNIQYF.

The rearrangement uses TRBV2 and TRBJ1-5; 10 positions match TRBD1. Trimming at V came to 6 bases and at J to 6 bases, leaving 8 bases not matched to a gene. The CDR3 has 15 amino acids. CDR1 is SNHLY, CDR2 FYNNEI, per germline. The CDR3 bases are TGTGCCAGCAGAGGGGACAGGGGAGGGAGTCAGCCCCAGCATTTT. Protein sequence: CASRGDRGGSQPQHF.

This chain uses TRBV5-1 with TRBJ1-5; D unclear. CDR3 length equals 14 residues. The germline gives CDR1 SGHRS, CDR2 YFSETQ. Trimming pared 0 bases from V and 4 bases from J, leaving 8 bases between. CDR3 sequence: CASSLDWGNQPQHF. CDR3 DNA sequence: TGCGCCAGCAGCTTGGATTGGGGAAATCAGCCCCAGCATTTT.

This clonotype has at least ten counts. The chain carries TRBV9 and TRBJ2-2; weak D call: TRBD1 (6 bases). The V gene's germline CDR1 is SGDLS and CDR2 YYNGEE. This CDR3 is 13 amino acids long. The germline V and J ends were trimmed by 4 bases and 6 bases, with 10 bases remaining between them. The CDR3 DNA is TGTGCCAGCAGCTCAACAGGGTCCGGGGAGCTGTTTTTT. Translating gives CASSSTGSGELFF.

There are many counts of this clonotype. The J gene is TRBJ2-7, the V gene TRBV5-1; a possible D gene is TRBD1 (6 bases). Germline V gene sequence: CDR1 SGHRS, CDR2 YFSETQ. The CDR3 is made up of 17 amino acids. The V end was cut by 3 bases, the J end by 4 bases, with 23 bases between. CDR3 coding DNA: TGCGCCAGCAGCTCGACTCAAACAGGGATCCCACTTTACGAGCAGTACTTC. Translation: CASSSTQTGIPLYEQYF.

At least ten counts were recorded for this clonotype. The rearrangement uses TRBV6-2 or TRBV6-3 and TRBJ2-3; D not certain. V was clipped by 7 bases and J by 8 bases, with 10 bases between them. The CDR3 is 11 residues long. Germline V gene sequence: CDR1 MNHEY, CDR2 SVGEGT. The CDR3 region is CASTGGVTQYF. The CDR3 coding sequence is TGTGCCAGCACCGGCGGAGTTACGCAGTATTTT.

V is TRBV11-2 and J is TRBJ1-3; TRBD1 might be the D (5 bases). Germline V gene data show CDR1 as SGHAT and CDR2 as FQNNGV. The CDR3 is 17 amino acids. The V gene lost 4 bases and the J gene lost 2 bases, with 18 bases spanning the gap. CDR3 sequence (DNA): TGTGCCAGCAGCTCCCCGCGGAGGGACGTCCCTGGAAACACCATATATTTT. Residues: CASSSPRRDVPGNTIYF.

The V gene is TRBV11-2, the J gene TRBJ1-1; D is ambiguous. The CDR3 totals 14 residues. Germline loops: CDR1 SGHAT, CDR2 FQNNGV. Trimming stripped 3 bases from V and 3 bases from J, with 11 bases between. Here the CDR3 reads CASSLLARDTEAFF. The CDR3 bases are TGTGCCAGCAGCTTGCTAGCTCGGGACACTGAAGCTTTCTTT.